This TCR beta chain was captured in a study of OX40 agonist ivuxolimab in advanced cancers. Study-level background: Ivuxolimab, which targeted the costimulatory receptor OX40 (CD134), was an agonistic, fully human IgG2 monoclonal antibody. Prior anti-PD-1, anti-PD-L1 or anti-CTLA-4 therapy was permitted, and checkpoint inhibitors had been received by around 40% of dose-escalation patients. Intravenous ivuxolimab was administered to patients every 2 weeks at six dose levels: 0.01, 0.1, 0.3, 1.5, 3 and 10 mg/kg. Partial responses were achieved by three dose-escalation patients, of whom one had hepatocellular carcinoma and two had cutaneous melanoma. The paper describes the monotherapy dose-escalation part (N ≈ 49 patients) of the phase I trial of ivuxolimab. Peripheral TCRbeta sequencing aimed to test whether ivuxolimab altered TCR sequence diversity and caused clonal T-cell expansion. Of the roughly 54 dose-escalation patients, hepatocellular carcinoma was present in roughly 19, melanoma in approximately 15, renal cell carcinoma in 9 and head and neck cancer in 9. In the dose-escalation cohort, around four fifths of patients were male, and the mean age was 60 years with a range of about 20 to 80. Overall results and qualifications from the work: After ivuxolimab, CD8+ T cells had more expanded clones than CD4+ T cells on average. Partial responders in the 0.1-3.0 mg/kg groups had among the lowest normalized peripheral clonal expansion, especially among CD8+ T cells. Clonal expansion of both CD4+ and CD8+ blood T cells was observed from baseline to week 6 at doses 0.1 to 3.0 mg/kg. Which antigens the clonally expanded peripheral T cells were specific for was not determined. Low levels of normalized T-cell clonal expansion were also seen in some patients who did not respond.

About this clone itself: Its antigen has not been determined. Base-call qualities are not available, and no considerably larger clone is one nucleotide away.

The CDR3 sequence holds 15 residues, the cysteine and phenylalanine included. Only the CDR3 DNA stays, 45 bases, in frame from base 1. CDR1 and CDR2, per the germline V gene, are SGHRS and YFSETQ. V loses 6 bases, J loses 9 bases, and the germline ends lie 22 bases apart. Genomic DNA was extracted from sorted cells for sequencing of the TCRbeta CDR3 region. The immunoSEQ Assay was used to sequence the TCRbeta CDR3 regions. Not all clones reach the TCRdb copy of this immuneACCESS table, which keeps in-frame sequences only. Checked studies attribute under half of the gap to unresolved V genes and leave the rest unexplained. For this sample there are more than 55,000 clones; 80% to 90% appear just once. Roughly 1.2% of the sample is taken by the ten largest. The trial excluded patients who had a history of autoimmune disease or who were on systemic immunosuppression. Peripheral blood for TCR sequencing was drawn from every dose cohort at baseline, at cycle 4 day 1 and at cycle 7 day 1. Samples came from an open-label, multicenter, first-in-human phase I dose-escalation trial of ivuxolimab. Adults with locally advanced or metastatic head and neck squamous cell, hepatocellular, melanoma or renal cell carcinoma were enrolled in the trial. Before TCR sequencing, CD4+ T cells and CD8+ T cells from peripheral blood were sorted into separate populations.

The sequence is built from TRBV5-1 and TRBJ2-1; the D gene cannot be named for sure. The receptor comes from an adult with an advanced solid tumor such as melanoma, head and neck, liver or kidney cancer. The sample here was CD4+ or CD8+ T cells sorted from blood, taken in a trial of the OX40 agonist ivuxolimab. Read as DNA, the sequence is TGCGCCAGCATCCGAAGTAGCTCGCAGGATGGTGAGCAGTTCTTC. It translates to CASIRSSSQDGEQFF.